These 9 T cell receptor beta chains were sequenced from one sample in a study of CD8+CD57+ T cells in acquired aplastic anemia. Whoever was chosen for sequencing had shown CD8+CD57+ cell expansion by flow cytometry. Genomic DNA provided the template from which TCR beta VDJ and CDR3 profiles were obtained. One entry per CDR3 protein, called by TCRdb with MiXCR from the reads. The repertoire holds 110,000 or so distinct CDR3 sequences, with over 55% as singletons. Sequencing was carried out using sorted CD4+, CD8+, or CD8+CD57+ T cells (not recorded which) from PBMCs. These receptor sequences come from a human donor with aplastic anemia.

The V gene is TRBV9, the J gene TRBJ1-2; the D gene is possibly TRBD1 (5 bases). Trimming left V 0 bases short and J 6 bases short, with 9 bases between. From germline, CDR1 is SGDLS and CDR2 YYNGEE. The CDR3 has 13 residues. Here the CDR3 DNA reads TGTGCCAGCAGCGTAGCTTGGGGGGATGGCTACACCTTC. Protein product: CASSVAWGDGYTF.

The rearrangement uses TRBV7-2 and TRBJ1-6; 7 nucleotides align to TRBD1. J lost 6 bases, V lost 3 bases, and 5 bases had no gene match. CDR3 length: 15 amino acids. Germline loops: CDR1 SGHTA, CDR2 FQGNSA. CDR3 sequence (DNA): TGTGCCAGCAGCTTCAAGACAGGGTCTAATTCACCCCTCCACTTT. Translated, it gives CASSFKTGSNSPLHF.

This rearrangement joins TRBV2 to TRBJ2-5, with 9 bases lining up with TRBD1. With 5 bases clipped from V and 4 bases from J, the junction kept 5 bases outside the gene matches. The V gene's germline CDR1 is SNHLY and CDR2 FYNNEI. The CDR3 contains 14 residues. For the CDR3, the DNA is TGTGCCAGCAGTTATATGACAGGGGGAGAGACCCAGTACTTC. Translation: CASSYMTGGETQYF.

The chain has TRBV5-5 and TRBJ2-7, with D perhaps TRBD1 (6 bases). Between the trimmed V and J ends, which lost 3 bases and 3 bases, there was a span of 13 bases. CDR3 size: 14 residues. CDR1 SGHKS and CDR2 YYEKEE come from the germline V gene (reference sequence). The CDR3 DNA sequence: TGTGCCAGCAGCTGGCTACAACAGGGCTACGAGCAGTACTTC. This encodes CASSWLQQGYEQYF.

This clonotype was picked up many times. The CDR3 region is CASSPRRGFNHEQYF. CDR3 sequence (DNA): TGTGCCAGCAGCCCCCGCCGAGGGTTCAACCACGAGCAGTACTTC. The chain uses TRBV9 and TRBJ2-7; tentatively, D is TRBD2 (5 bases). This CDR3 is built from 15 residues. Germline CDR1 reads SGDLS; CDR2 reads YYNGEE. V lost 4 bases to trimming and J lost 5 bases, with 19 bases between them.

This clonotype was counted between two and nine times. The chain joins TRBV15 to TRBJ2-5; 7 nucleotides line up with TRBD2. The CDR3 has 16 residues. J gave up 5 bases and V 0 bases, and 9 bases lay outside the gene matches. The germline V gene has CDR1 LNHNV and CDR2 YYDKDF (reference sequence). CDR3 in amino acids: CATSRDWGGVGETQYF. The CDR3 DNA follows: TGTGCCACCAGCAGAGATTGGGGGGGTGTTGGGGAGACCCAGTACTTC.

With respect to this clonotype: A junction boundary mismatches the germline segment, possibly from a read error. CDR3 sequence reads: CASSFEAGAKSF. The CDR3 DNA sequence: TGTGCCAGCAGCTTCGAGGCGGGGGCCAAGTCCTTC. The gene calls are TRBV7-2 and TRBJ2-1; D might be TRBD2 (7 bases). This CDR3 is built from 12 residues. Germline CDR1 reads SGHTA; CDR2 reads FQGNSA.

The CDR3 spells CASITTENTEAFF. The CDR3 DNA sequence: TGTGCCAGCATCACGACAGAGAACACTGAAGCTTTCTTT. The chain is built from TRBV7-9 and TRBJ1-1; weak D call: TRBD1 (5 bases). V was pared by 7 bases and J by 1 base, with 10 bases between. The CDR3 contains 13 residues. Germline CDR1 reads SEHNR; CDR2 reads FQNEAQ (reference sequence).

This clonotype was observed a handful of times. The rearrangement uses TRBV7-9 and TRBJ1-1; no clear D. V gave up 1 base and J gave up 6 bases, with 6 bases separating them. From germline, CDR1 is SEHNR and CDR2 FQNEAQ (reference sequence). This CDR3 has 12 residues. Here the CDR3 DNA reads TGTGCCAGCAGCTTAGGGGCTCCTGAAGCTTTCTTT. Protein: CASSLGAPEAFF.